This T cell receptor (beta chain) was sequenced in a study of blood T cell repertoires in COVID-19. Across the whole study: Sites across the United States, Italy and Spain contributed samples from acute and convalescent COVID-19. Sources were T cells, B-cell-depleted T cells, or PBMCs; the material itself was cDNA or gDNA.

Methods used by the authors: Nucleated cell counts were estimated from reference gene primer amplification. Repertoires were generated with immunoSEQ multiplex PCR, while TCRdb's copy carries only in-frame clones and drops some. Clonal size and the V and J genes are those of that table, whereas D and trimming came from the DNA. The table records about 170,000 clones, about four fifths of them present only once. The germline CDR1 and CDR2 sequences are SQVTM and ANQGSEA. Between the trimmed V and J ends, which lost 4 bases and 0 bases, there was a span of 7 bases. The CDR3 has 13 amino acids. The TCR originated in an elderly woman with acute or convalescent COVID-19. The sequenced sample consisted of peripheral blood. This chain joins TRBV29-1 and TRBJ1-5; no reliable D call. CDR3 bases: TGCAGCGTTGCGGTGAATAGCAATCAGCCCCAGCATTTT. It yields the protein CSVAVNSNQPQHF.